The present entry profiles one T cell receptor (beta chain) with its context. Its cognate antigen is unknown. TCRdb called the reads again in MiXCR, with one record for every CDR3 protein. Seen here are some 500,000 distinct CDR3 sequences, 40% observed once, and the top ten hold around 50%. V was trimmed by 3 bases and J by 5 bases, leaving 13 bases between them. This CDR3 has 14 residues. Per germline, CDR1 MNHNY and CDR2 SVGAGI (reference sequence). This entry comes from a study of T cell repertoires in cytomegalovirus infection. Study context: Based on public TCR beta signatures, there were indications of CMV infection and of a matching HLA type.

Overall study findings and caveats: Cumulative frequency of public TCR beta families picked out carriers of CMV plus the relevant HLA. HLA-C-restricted CMV-specific TCR beta clonotypes were dominant in the ex vivo response.

The receptor was derived from a human donor in good health (CMV status not recorded). Some clones in this sample may be carry-over from other donors' samples. The material was cultured PBMCs, obtained from culture after CMV antigen stimulation. This chain uses TRBV6-6 with TRBJ2-5; D not certain. The CDR3 loop is CASSYELAGETQYF. The CDR3 DNA sequence: TGTGCCAGCAGTTATGAGTTAGCAGGCGAGACCCAGTACTTC.